The 25 T cell receptor beta chains below come from one sample, sequenced in a study of blood T cell repertoires in COVID-19. Profiling relied on immunoSEQ multiplex PCR, and the TCRdb table lists in-frame clones only, not all of them. The data contain some 340,000 clones, approximately 82% of them singletons. The sequencing input was peripheral blood. These receptors originate from a man aged 30-40 years with active or convalescent COVID-19.

This clone was observed a single time. The chain links TRBV5-4 to TRBJ1-2; D not certain. Trimming took 7 bases from V and 8 from J, leaving 24 bases between them. This CDR3 spans 15 amino acids. Per germline, CDR1 SGHNT and CDR2 YYREEE (reference sequence). The CDR3 protein is CASSLFWEAPGGYTF. CDR3 bases: TGTGCCAGCTCCCTCTTCTGGGAGGCCCCGGGGGGCTACACCTTC. Full variable domain (rest looked up from reference TRBV5-4 and TRBJ1-2): ETGVTQSPTHLIKTRGQQVTLRCSSQSGHNTVSWYQQALGQGPQFIFQYYREEENGRGNFPPRFSGLQFPNYSSELNVNALELDDSALYLCASSLFWEAPGGYTFGSGTRLTVV.

This chain links TRBV5-5 with TRBJ1-2; D may be TRBD1 (6 bases). This CDR3 comprises 16 residues. Germline CDR1 is SGHKS and CDR2 is YYEKEE (reference sequence). The V end was cut by 5 bases, the J end by 0 bases, with 17 bases between. The CDR3 region is CASRLTTDRTNYGYTF. The CDR3 coding sequence is TGTGCCAGCAGGCTTACGACAGACAGGACTAACTATGGCTACACCTTC.

The chain combines TRBV3-1 (or the pseudogene TRBV3-2) with TRBJ2-3; weak D call: TRBD2 (6 bases). Germline values: CDR1 LGHDT, CDR2 YNNKEL (reference sequence). V lost 5 bases to trimming and J lost 0 bases, with 9 bases between them. CDR3 length: 14 amino acids. The CDR3 DNA sequence: TGTGCCAGCAGCTTAAGCGGGAGCACAGATACGCAGTATTTT. Its translation is CASSLSGSTDTQYF.

V is TRBV11-2 and J is TRBJ2-7; 9 bases map to TRBD2. The V gene end was trimmed by 0 bases and the J gene end by 7 bases; junction bases not matched to a gene: 4. The CDR3 spans 14 residues. Germline V gene lookup returns CDR1 SGHAT and CDR2 FQNNGV. CDR3 nucleotides: TGTGCCAGCAGCTTAGACCGGACTAGCGATGAGCAGTACTTC. Amino acid sequence: CASSLDRTSDEQYF. The whole variable domain, remainder taken from reference TRBV11-2 and TRBJ2-7, is EAGVAQSPRYKIIEKRQSVAFWCNPISGHATLYWYQQILGQGPKLLIQFQNNGVVDDSQLPKDRFSAERLKGVDSTLKIQPAKLEDSAVYLCASSLDRTSDEQYFGPGTRLTVT.

This chain joins TRBV5-4 and TRBJ1-1; D unresolved. CDR3 length: 14 amino acids. Trimming stripped 2 bases from V and 2 bases from J, with 10 bases between. Germline V gene data show CDR1 as SGHNT and CDR2 as YYREEE (reference sequence). The CDR3 DNA reads as TGTGCCAGCAGCTTCGACTCCACCAACACTGAAGCTTTCTTT. Its translation is CASSFDSTNTEAFF.

The chain employs TRBV2 and TRBJ2-3; 8 nucleotides match TRBD2. The germline gives CDR1 SNHLY, CDR2 FYNNEI. The CDR3 consists of 12 residues. V was clipped by 9 bases and J by 6 bases; unmatched bases: 5. The CDR3 loop is CASGLAGDTQYF. DNA for the CDR3: TGTGCCAGTGGACTAGCTGGCGATACGCAGTATTTT.

The chain carries TRBV19 and TRBJ2-2, with TRBD1 matching 10 bases. V gave up 5 bases and J gave up 5 bases; unmatched junction bases: 5. The CDR3 sequence is 15 residues long. Looked up from germline, CDR1 is LNHDA and CDR2 is SQIVND (reference sequence). CDR3 sequence: CASSDRGRGTGELFF. The CDR3 DNA is TGTGCCAGTAGTGACAGGGGGCGAGGGACCGGGGAGCTGTTTTTT.

The chain uses TRBV5-1 and TRBJ2-1, with D possibly TRBD2 on 7 matching bases. The V gene lost 9 bases and the J gene lost 5 bases, with 18 bases spanning the gap. The CDR3 runs to 14 residues. The V gene's germline CDR1 is SGHRS and CDR2 YFSETQ. This CDR3 is CATSWGGLDNEQFF. Written as DNA, the CDR3 is TGCGCCACCTCCTGGGGGGGGCTAGACAATGAGCAGTTCTTC.

V gene TRBV6-6 combines with J gene TRBJ2-7, with TRBD2 matching 7 bases. CDR3 length equals 14 residues. J was trimmed by 2 bases and V by 5 bases; bases with no gene match: 6. Germline lookup yields CDR1 MNHNY and CDR2 SVGAGI (reference sequence). The CDR3 bases are TGTGCCAGCAGTACCCGGAGCGGGGCCTACGAGCAGTACTTC. Translating it yields CASSTRSGAYEQYF.

The chain links TRBV6-5 to TRBJ1-2; 10 bases align to TRBD1. Trimming at V came to 8 bases and at J to 2 bases, leaving 8 bases not matched to a gene. This CDR3 comprises 15 residues. Looked up from germline, CDR1 is MNHEY and CDR2 is SVGAGI. The CDR3 loop is CASRPLTGGNYGYTF. The CDR3 DNA sequence: TGTGCCAGCCGACCCTTGACAGGGGGCAACTATGGCTACACCTTC.

This rearrangement joins TRBV5-4 to TRBJ2-7; D is ambiguous. CDR3 size: 13 residues. CDR1 and CDR2 from the germline V gene are SGHNT and YYREEE (reference sequence). Trimming took off 1 base at V and 0 bases at J, with 5 bases between the two ends. CDR3 nucleotides: TGTGCCAGCAGCTTGTTTAACTCCTACGAGCAGTACTTC. Its translation is CASSLFNSYEQYF.

The chain is built from TRBV28 and TRBJ1-2; unclear D gene. CDR1 is MDHEN, CDR2 SYDVKM, per germline. Trimming left V 3 bases short and J 3 bases short, with 17 bases between. The CDR3 has 16 amino acids. CDR3: CASSFGLGSSYYGYTF. The CDR3 DNA follows: TGTGCCAGCAGTTTCGGGTTAGGCAGCTCCTACTATGGCTACACCTTC.

The sample holds one count of this clone. This rearrangement joins TRBV7-2 to TRBJ1-1, with no clear D. Trimming took 2 bases from V and 1 from J, leaving 8 bases between them. Germline CDR1 is SGHTA and CDR2 is FQGNSA. This CDR3 comprises 14 residues. The CDR3 spells CASSLFPGNTEAFF. CDR3 DNA sequence: TGTGCCAGCAGCTTATTTCCAGGGAACACTGAAGCTTTCTTT.

This clone has a handful of counts. The rearrangement links TRBV11-1 to TRBJ2-7, with 8 nucleotides matching TRBD1. The CDR3 spans 14 residues. With V trimmed by 1 base and J by 6 bases, 5 bases remained unmatched. Germline CDR1 and CDR2: SGHAT and FQDESV (reference sequence). The CDR3 DNA reads as TGTGCCAGCAGCTTAGTTGGCAGGGGGCTCGAGCAGTACTTC. As protein: CASSLVGRGLEQYF.

The chain is built from TRBV18 and TRBJ1-2, with unresolved D. Germline V lookup: CDR1 KGHSH, CDR2 LQKENI. The CDR3 sequence is 17 residues long. The V and J ends lost 2 bases and 1 base respectively, with 17 bases between them. The CDR3 spells CASSPLETVRFNYGYTF. Written as DNA, the CDR3 is TGTGCCAGCTCACCATTGGAGACGGTTAGGTTTAACTATGGCTACACCTTC.

This clone was detected only a few times. The genes are TRBV7-8 and TRBJ2-6, with 9 bases lining up with TRBD1. Germline-derived CDR1 and CDR2 are SGHVS and FQNEAQ. The V gene end was trimmed by 1 base and the J gene end by 1 base; junction bases not matched to a gene: 2. This CDR3 has 17 residues. The DNA for the CDR3 is TGTGCCAGCAGCTTAGGACAGGGGGTTTCTGGGGCCAACGTCCTGACTTTC. Translation gives CASSLGQGVSGANVLTF.

The chain is built from TRBV7-6 and TRBJ1-3; D is undetermined. The CDR3 is made up of 17 amino acids. Germline V gives CDR1 SGHVS, CDR2 FNYEAQ. Trimming cost V 2 bases and J 0 bases, with 14 bases left between them. In DNA form, the CDR3 reads TGTGCCAGCAGCTTAAGTTTCGGGTTTTTCTCTGGAAACACCATATATTTT. The encoded protein is CASSLSFGFFSGNTIYF.

This clone was detected once. The gene calls are TRBV19 and TRBJ1-1; 8 nucleotides align to TRBD1. The germline CDR1 and CDR2 sequences are LNHDA and SQIVND (reference sequence). V lost 5 bases and J lost 4; bases outside the gene matches: 3. The CDR3 totals 13 residues. The CDR3 here is CASSGQGGTEAFF. As DNA, the CDR3 is TGTGCCAGTAGTGGACAGGGTGGCACTGAAGCTTTCTTT.

The chain is built from TRBV30 and TRBJ2-5; D unclear. Per germline, CDR1 GTSNPN and CDR2 SVGIG (reference sequence). This CDR3 spans 12 amino acids. V gave up 1 base and J gave up 5 bases, with 8 bases separating them. The DNA of the CDR3 is TGTGCCTGGAGTGGATCCAGGGAGACCCAGTACTTC. This gives the protein CAWSGSRETQYF.

In DNA form, the CDR3 reads TGTGCCAGCAGCCGTCGACAGGGGGTAGGCTACACCTTC. It encodes CASSRRQGVGYTF. This chain links TRBV5-6 with TRBJ1-2; the match to TRBD1 covers 9 bases. CDR1 SGHDT and CDR2 YYEEEE come from the germline V gene. The CDR3 runs to 13 residues. Losses at the gene ends were 4 bases for V and 8 bases for J; bases not matched to a gene: 6.

This chain uses TRBV5-1 with TRBJ2-2; D gene uncertain. V was cut by 4 bases and J by 0 bases, with 13 bases left in between. CDR1 and CDR2 (germline): SGHRS, YFSETQ. The CDR3 is 16 amino acids. The CDR3 DNA sequence: TGCGCCAGCAGCCCTATGACACTTGCGAACACCGGGGAGCTGTTTTTT. Translated, it gives CASSPMTLANTGELFF. The full variable domain, its missing parts supplied by reference TRBV5-1 and TRBJ2-2, is KAGVTQTPRYLIKTRGQQVTLSCSPISGHRSVSWYQQTPGQGLQFLFEYFSETQRNKGNFPGRFSGRQFSNSRSEMNVSTLELGDSALYLCASSPMTLANTGELFFGEGSRLTVL.

V is TRBV6-5 and J is TRBJ2-5; 11 positions match TRBD2. V lost 7 bases and J lost 1; bases outside the gene matches: 5. Germline V lookup: CDR1 MNHEY, CDR2 SVGAGI. The CDR3 runs to 15 residues. The CDR3 here is CASTLLAGAQETQYF. In DNA form, the CDR3 reads TGTGCCAGCACCCTACTAGCGGGGGCCCAAGAGACCCAGTACTTC.

The V gene is TRBV9, the J gene TRBJ2-1; D perhaps matches TRBD2 (6 bases). V lost 0 bases to trimming and J lost 2 bases, with 24 bases between them. The CDR3 covers 20 residues. Germline lookup yields CDR1 SGDLS and CDR2 YYNGEE. The CDR3 protein is CASSVGGISGVKGTYNEQFF. The CDR3 DNA is TGTGCCAGCAGCGTAGGCGGGATCTCGGGGGTAAAGGGGACCTACAATGAGCAGTTCTTC.

V and J are TRBV6-2 or TRBV6-3 and TRBJ1-1, with D tentatively TRBD1 (6 bases). Germline V gene lookup returns CDR1 MNHEY and CDR2 SVGEGT. V was shortened by 2 bases and J by 0 bases, with 10 bases between the two germline ends. The CDR3 contains 15 residues. The CDR3 region is CASSYAGGLNTEAFF. CDR3 DNA sequence: TGTGCCAGCAGTTACGCGGGGGGCCTGAACACTGAAGCTTTCTTT.

The rearrangement uses TRBV7-6 and TRBJ2-1; 9 bases fit TRBD2. Trimming took 1 base from V and 4 from J; bases not matched to a gene: 5. The CDR3 runs 16 residues. CDR1 and CDR2 from the germline V gene are SGHVS and FNYEAQ. The CDR3 protein is CASSLGASGGYNEQFF. The CDR3 bases are TGTGCCAGCAGCTTAGGGGCCAGCGGGGGGTACAATGAGCAGTTCTTC.